These T cell receptor beta chains were read from a single sample in a study of cytomegalovirus exposure and HLA in healthy donors. Libraries were prepared by immunoSEQ multiplex PCR; TCRdb keeps only in-frame clonotypes and omits some of them. The repertoire holds about 150,000 clones, with 85% to 90% as singletons. The sample consisted of PBMCs. The source is a human donor in good health. Both conserved end residues are part of each CDR3. A D gene is named only where the DNA matches it firmly. Part of the rows lack a size; the others show once, few, many or a class for expanded clones.

J: TRBJ1-3
V: TRBV7-9
size: -
D: -
CDR3: CASSSSIDTIYF

J: TRBJ1-1
V: TRBV6-5
size: -
D: -
CDR3: CASIKNTEAFF

J: TRBJ1-5
V: TRBV23-1
size: -
D: TRBD1
CDR3: CASSQSGGTGSGNQPQHF

J: TRBJ1-5
V: TRBV2
size: -
D: -
CDR3: CASSESSGRNDQPQHF

J: TRBJ2-1
V: TRBV6-1
size: many
D: TRBD2
CDR3: CASSETSGTYNEQFF

J: TRBJ2-1
V: TRBV19
size: -
D: -
CDR3: CASSNQGKAGNEQFF

J: TRBJ1-2
V: TRBV6-1
size: once
D: TRBD1
CDR3: CASSGRQGITNYGYTF

J: TRBJ2-7
V: TRBV2
size: few
D: -
CDR3: CASDTAENYEQYF

J: TRBJ1-1
V: TRBV15
size: -
D: -
CDR3: CATSRVQGNTEAFF

J: TRBJ2-5
V: TRBV29-1
size: -
D: -
CDR3: CSVLSNQETQYF

J: TRBJ2-7
V: TRBV15
size: once
D: -
CDR3: CATSRSRDTSYEQYF

J: TRBJ2-1
V: TRBV5-1
size: -
D: TRBD1
CDR3: CASSILGDSYNEQFF

J: TRBJ1-6
V: TRBV19
size: -
D: TRBD1
CDR3: CASSDPTGAWDSPLHF

J: TRBJ2-1
V: TRBV27
size: -
D: -
CDR3: CASRTDGGSYNEQFF

J: TRBJ2-5
V: TRBV5-1
size: -
D: TRBD2
CDR3: CASSSGLAGAPTLETQYF

J: TRBJ2-7
V: TRBV27
size: -
D: TRBD1
CDR3: CASSWWDRGHEQYF

J: TRBJ2-5
V: TRBV2
size: -
D: -
CDR3: CASSLESAEYQETQYF

J: TRBJ1-1
V: TRBV6-1
size: -
D: -
CDR3: CASSGSDRLDSPEAFF

J: TRBJ1-1
V: TRBV30
size: -
D: -
CDR3: CAWSRQENTEAFF

J: TRBJ2-2
V: TRBV19
size: -
D: -
CDR3: CASSIDRGTGELFF

J: TRBJ2-1
V: TRBV25-1
size: once
D: TRBD2
CDR3: CASSGHSGSHKEQFF

J: TRBJ2-7
V: TRBV7-2
size: -
D: -
CDR3: CASSWRGGASLYEQYF

J: TRBJ2-1
V: TRBV7-3
size: -
D: -
CDR3: CASSLDSYNEQFF

J: TRBJ2-7
V: TRBV11-2
size: -
D: TRBD2
CDR3: CASSLGLAGAREQYF

J: TRBJ2-3
V: TRBV7-3
size: -
D: TRBD2
CDR3: CASSLRVASGVDTQYF

J: TRBJ2-7
V: TRBV27
size: -
D: TRBD2
CDR3: CASSPGGARQYF

J: TRBJ2-7
V: TRBV18
size: -
D: TRBD1
CDR3: CASSPPGQGPYEQYF

J: TRBJ2-1
V: TRBV5-1
size: -
D: TRBD2
CDR3: CASSPGLAGAGEEQFF

J: TRBJ1-1
V: TRBV28
size: -
D: -
CDR3: CASRNLTLMNTEAFF

J: TRBJ2-2
V: TRBV7-3
size: -
D: -
CDR3: CASSLGVNTGELFF

J: TRBJ2-7
V: TRBV4-3
size: -
D: TRBD2
CDR3: CASSQDRLRGSLAGEPYEQYF

J: TRBJ1-2
V: TRBV28
size: -
D: TRBD1
CDR3: CASRRTGGDYGYTF

J: TRBJ2-7
V: TRBV27
size: -
D: -
CDR3: CASSLSLRAGIFSYEQYF

J: TRBJ2-2
V: TRBV9
size: -
D: TRBD1
CDR3: CASSSGTGGELFF

J: TRBJ1-1
V: TRBV7-9
size: -
D: TRBD1
CDR3: CASSAGTAMNTEAFF

J: TRBJ1-1
V: TRBV13
size: once
D: -
CDR3: CASSLAGEGNTEAFF

J: TRBJ2-4
V: TRBV7-9
size: once
D: TRBD2
CDR3: CASSYPGGSGDIQYF